The 16 T cell receptor beta chains in this list originate from one sample, sequenced in a study of shared clonotypes between healthy human individuals. Sequenced by immunoSEQ multiplex PCR; TCRdb stores in-frame clones only, minus some. The table has 1.4 million to 1.5 million clones, roughly 96% seen once. Sequencing was carried out using naive CD4+ T cells sorted from blood. Subset noted: CD45RA+ positively selected. These receptors originate from a man aged 25 to 40 in good health.

The V call is TRBV28, the J call TRBJ2-5; 8 nucleotides agree with TRBD1. Germline loops: CDR1 MDHEN, CDR2 SYDVKM. After removal of 3 bases from V and 12 bases from J, the junction contained 6 bases not matched to a gene. This CDR3 is built from 12 residues. The CDR3 DNA sequence: TGTGCCAGCAGTTTGGGACAGGTCAGCAAGTACTTC. Its translation is CASSLGQVSKYF.

The chain couples TRBV5-5 to TRBJ1-2, with D tentatively TRBD1 (5 bases). The CDR3 sequence is 15 residues long. Per germline, CDR1 SGHKS and CDR2 YYEKEE (reference sequence). V lost 0 bases and J 7 bases, leaving 16 bases between the germline ends. The CDR3 DNA is TGTGCCAGCAGCTTGGTAGCCCTGGGGGGGAGTGGCTACACCTTC. It specifies CASSLVALGGSGYTF.

This clone was seen only once. This chain uses TRBV2 with TRBJ1-5; D unclear. This CDR3 is built from 15 residues. Looked up from germline, CDR1 is SNHLY and CDR2 is FYNNEI. Trimming cost V 7 bases and J 2 bases, with 15 bases left between them. The CDR3 DNA reads as TGTGCCAGCAAGGTTGGAGGGTCTCGCAATCAGCCCCAGCATTTT. Protein sequence: CASKVGGSRNQPQHF.

V is TRBV19 and J is TRBJ2-7; 8 bases agree with TRBD1. CDR3 length: 16 residues. The junction had 13 bases not matched to a gene; V was cut back by 5 bases and J by 4 bases. The germline V gene encodes CDR1 LNHDA and CDR2 SQIVND (reference sequence). CDR3 nucleotides: TGTGCCAGTAGTTACCGCCGGACAGGGCTTTCGTACGAGCAGTACTTC. The encoded protein is CASSYRRTGLSYEQYF.

The rearrangement links TRBV5-6 to TRBJ2-1; D gene uncertain. This CDR3 is built from 15 residues. The V gene lost 2 bases and the J gene lost 3 bases, with 12 bases spanning the gap. Per germline, CDR1 SGHDT and CDR2 YYEEEE. The CDR3, as DNA: TGTGCCAGCAGCTTTCTCAGACTCTACTACAATGAGCAGTTCTTC. Protein sequence: CASSFLRLYYNEQFF.

This clone was observed a single time. The rearrangement joins TRBV7-9 to TRBJ1-1; possible D gene TRBD1, 6 bases. The CDR3 has 16 amino acids. Germline V lookup: CDR1 SEHNR, CDR2 FQNEAQ (reference sequence). V was shortened by 4 bases and J by 0 bases, with 15 bases between the two germline ends. The CDR3: CASSSLPTGLNTEAFF. CDR3 DNA sequence: TGTGCCAGCAGCTCCCTACCAACAGGGCTGAACACTGAAGCTTTCTTT.

This rearrangement joins TRBV5-5 to TRBJ2-5; D is ambiguous. CDR1 and CDR2 (germline): SGHKS, YYEKEE (reference sequence). CDR3 size: 14 residues. V lost 0 bases and J lost 4, with 10 bases in between. The CDR3, as DNA: TGTGCCAGCAGCTTGGCCGGTAGGTCAGAGACCCAGTACTTC. Its protein is CASSLAGRSETQYF.

V usage is TRBV6-1 and J usage is TRBJ2-4; tentative D call: TRBD1 (6 bases). V dropped 3 bases and J dropped 12 bases, with 21 bases sitting between them. CDR1 MNHNS and CDR2 SASEGT come from the germline V gene. The CDR3 is 15 residues long. This chain's CDR3 is CASSDRAAGQKPQYF. Written as DNA, the CDR3 is TGTGCCAGCAGTGATCGGGCGGCCGGACAGAAACCTCAGTACTTC.

A single count supports this clone. The rearrangement uses TRBV5-1 and TRBJ1-1; 10 bases are shared with TRBD1. The J segment lost 5 bases and the V segment lost 2 bases, leaving 6 bases of the junction unmatched. In germline, CDR1 is SGHRS, CDR2 YFSETQ. The CDR3 extends over 15 amino acids. The CDR3 protein is CASSFRPGQGTEAFF. CDR3 coding DNA: TGCGCCAGCAGCTTCAGACCGGGACAGGGGACTGAAGCTTTCTTT.

The chain carries TRBV5-1 and TRBJ1-5; D unclear. The germline CDR1 and CDR2 sequences are SGHRS and YFSETQ. This CDR3 is built from 13 residues. The V end lost 3 bases, the J end lost 1 base, and 5 bases lay between the germline ends. The CDR3 reads CASSYGSNQPQHF. For the CDR3, the DNA is TGCGCCAGCAGCTACGGAAGCAATCAGCCCCAGCATTTT.

This clone was recorded once. V gene TRBV28 combines with J gene TRBJ1-2; no reliable D call. This CDR3 is 13 amino acids long. Deletions cut 6 bases from V and 1 base from J, with 9 bases between. The germline gives CDR1 MDHEN, CDR2 SYDVKM. The CDR3 nucleotides read TGTGCCAGCAGCCTTGTTCTTAACTATGGCTACACCTTC. Its protein is CASSLVLNYGYTF.

This clone was detected only a few times. The rearrangement uses TRBV19 and TRBJ2-1; 10 nucleotides line up with TRBD1. There are 14 residues in the CDR3. V gave up 7 bases and J gave up 5 bases; unmatched junction bases: 5. Germline V gives CDR1 LNHDA, CDR2 SQIVND (reference sequence). As DNA, the CDR3 is TGTGCCAGTAAGGGACAGGGGTCGAACAATGAGCAGTTCTTC. This translates into CASKGQGSNNEQFF. The full variable domain, in which reference TRBV19 and TRBJ2-1 provide the parts outside the CDR3, is DGGITQSPKYLFRKEGQNVTLSCEQNLNHDAMYWYRQDPGQGLRLIYYSQIVNDFQKGDIAEGYSVSREKKESFPLTVTSAQKNPTAFYLCASKGQGSNNEQFFGPGTRLTVL.

Turning to this clone: The sample has other DNA sequences that encode this CDR3 too. This chain uses TRBV29-1 with TRBJ2-7, with D unresolved. The V gene lost 4 bases and the J gene lost 4 bases, with 11 bases spanning the gap. This CDR3 comprises 12 residues. In germline, CDR1 is SQVTM, CDR2 ANQGSEA. The CDR3 DNA follows: TGCAGCGTTGGCCAGGCTGGGTACGAGCAGTACTTC. This encodes CSVGQAGYEQYF.

The rearrangement links TRBV9 to TRBJ2-1; 8 bases fit TRBD2. V lost 0 bases to trimming and J lost 4 bases; unmatched junction nucleotides: 9. The CDR3 contains 17 residues. CDR1 and CDR2 from the germline V gene are SGDLS and YYNGEE. The DNA for the CDR3 is TGTGCCAGCAGCGTAGAAGGGGCGGGAGGCTATTACAATGAGCAGTTCTTC. Its translation is CASSVEGAGGYYNEQFF.

The chain carries TRBV18 and TRBJ2-1; 7 bases match TRBD1. Germline assignment: CDR1 KGHSH and CDR2 LQKENI. The CDR3 length is 15 residues. After removal of 0 bases from V and 8 bases from J, the junction contained 7 bases not matched to a gene. CDR3 DNA: TGTGCCAGCTCACCACCGGGACAGTTTAGCGATGAGCAGTTCTTC. Its translation: CASSPPGQFSDEQFF.

The V call is TRBV7-2, the J call TRBJ2-7, with 9 bases matching TRBD1. V lost 2 bases to trimming and J lost 4 bases; unmatched junction nucleotides: 6. This CDR3 contains 15 residues. Germline V lookup: CDR1 SGHTA, CDR2 FQGNSA. The CDR3 protein is CASSLITGGTYEQYF. The CDR3, as DNA: TGTGCCAGCAGCTTAATTACAGGGGGCACGTACGAGCAGTACTTC.